The rows below give T cell receptor beta chains drawn from one sample of a study of early T cells in non-severe SARS-CoV-2 infection. From the 5' RACE reads, TCRdb called clonotypes with MiXCR, one entry per CDR3 protein. The table has some 87,000 distinct CDR3 sequences, 9% to 13% seen once; the top ten hold approximately 2.4%. Sequencing was carried out using whole blood. Receptors originate from an adult who was a healthcare worker with PCR-confirmed SARS-CoV-2 infection or an uninfected control (not recorded which). The CDR3 runs from the conserved cysteine through the conserved F or W. D genes are given only for firm matches. Expanded clones get a size class; other rows say once, few or many, or leave the size out.

J gene: TRBJ1-2
D gene: NA
clone size: many
V gene: TRBV24-1
CDR3 DNA: TGTGCCACCAGTGATGTAAGCCATGGCTACACCTTC
CDR3 protein: CATSDVSHGYTF

J gene: TRBJ2-3
D gene: NA
clone size: NA
V gene: TRBV12-3/TRBV12-4
CDR3 DNA: TGTGCCAGCAGTTTCTTGGCGGGAACTGGAGATACGCAGTATTTT
CDR3 protein: CASSFLAGTGDTQYF

J gene: TRBJ2-1
D gene: TRBD2
clone size: NA
V gene: TRBV12-3/TRBV12-4
CDR3 DNA: TGTGCCAGCAGTTTAACTAGCGAGGTTAGGACTGAGCAGTTCTTC
CDR3 protein: CASSLTSEVRTEQFF

J gene: TRBJ2-5
D gene: NA
clone size: many
V gene: TRBV29-1
CDR3 DNA: TGCAGCGTTGAAATTCCCCGAAGGGGGGCGGAGACCCAGTACTTC
CDR3 protein: CSVEIPRRGAETQYF

J gene: TRBJ2-2
D gene: NA
clone size: few
V gene: TRBV28
CDR3 DNA: TGTGCCAGCGGGGGGGCCGGCACCGGGGAGCTGTTTTTT
CDR3 protein: CASGGAGTGELFF

J gene: TRBJ2-3
D gene: NA
clone size: few
V gene: TRBV20-1
CDR3 DNA: TGCAGTGCAATGCGAGACTCCACTAGCACAGATACGCAGTATTTT
CDR3 protein: CSAMRDSTSTDTQYF

J gene: TRBJ1-6
D gene: TRBD1
clone size: many
V gene: TRBV20-1
CDR3 DNA: TGCAGTGCTCACCGACAGGGTCAAAATGGTTCACCCCTCCACTTT
CDR3 protein: CSAHRQGQNGSPLHF

J gene: TRBJ2-7
D gene: NA
clone size: many
V gene: TRBV28
CDR3 DNA: TGTGCCAGCAGCACCCTTCCCTACGAGCAGTACTTC
CDR3 protein: CASSTLPYEQYF

J gene: TRBJ1-1
D gene: NA
clone size: many
V gene: TRBV12-3/TRBV12-4
CDR3 DNA: TGTGCCAGCAGTTTAGAATACACTGAAGCTTTCTTT
CDR3 protein: CASSLEYTEAFF

J gene: TRBJ2-5
D gene: TRBD2
clone size: NA
V gene: TRBV28
CDR3 DNA: TGTGCCAGCAGTCTAGCGGGGGATGAAGAGACCCAGTACTTC
CDR3 protein: CASSLAGDEETQYF

J gene: TRBJ1-5
D gene: NA
clone size: NA
V gene: TRBV28
CDR3 DNA: TGTGCCAGCAGTCAGACGGTGATACAAGGTGGCCAGCCCCAGCATTTT
CDR3 protein: CASSQTVIQGGQPQHF

J gene: TRBJ2-7
D gene: NA
clone size: few
V gene: TRBV7-2
CDR3 DNA: TGTGCCAGCAGCTCTCAGGGGCCCATCCTATTTGACAAGCAGTACTTC
CDR3 protein: CASSSQGPILFDKQYF

J gene: TRBJ2-2
D gene: NA
clone size: few
V gene: TRBV6-1
CDR3 DNA: TGTGCCAGCAGGAGCAGGGGCTGGGACACCGGGGAGCTGTTTTTT
CDR3 protein: CASRSRGWDTGELFF

J gene: TRBJ2-3
D gene: NA
clone size: many
V gene: TRBV6-5
CDR3 DNA: TGTGCCAGCAGCCCCAAACAGGGTATGGGCACAGATACGCAGTATTTT
CDR3 protein: CASSPKQGMGTDTQYF

J gene: TRBJ2-1
D gene: NA
clone size: many
V gene: TRBV6-5
CDR3 DNA: TGTGCCAGCAGTAGGGGCGGGGTATCCGTGGATGAGCAGTTCTTC
CDR3 protein: CASSRGGVSVDEQFF

J gene: TRBJ1-1
D gene: TRBD1
clone size: NA
V gene: TRBV12-3/TRBV12-4
CDR3 DNA: TGTGCCAGCAGTTCGGACAGGCAGAACACTGAAGCTTTCTTT
CDR3 protein: CASSSDRQNTEAFF

J gene: TRBJ1-1
D gene: TRBD1
clone size: NA
V gene: TRBV7-2
CDR3 DNA: TGTGCCAGCAGCTTAGCCGGGACAGGGCGAACTGAAGCTTTCTTT
CDR3 protein: CASSLAGTGRTEAFF

J gene: TRBJ2-7
D gene: TRBD2
clone size: NA
V gene: TRBV20-1
CDR3 DNA: TGCAGTGCTAGAGACTCGTCTAGCGGACTGCCGTACTTC
CDR3 protein: CSARDSSSGLPYF

J gene: TRBJ1-1
D gene: TRBD1
clone size: few
V gene: TRBV12-3/TRBV12-4
CDR3 DNA: TGTGCCAGCAGTTACAGGGGAGAAGCTTTCTTT
CDR3 protein: CASSYRGEAFF

J gene: TRBJ2-1
D gene: NA
clone size: NA
V gene: TRBV9
CDR3 DNA: TGTGCCAGCAGCGTAGGCGTCCTCTCCTACAATGAGCAGTTCTTC
CDR3 protein: CASSVGVLSYNEQFF

J gene: TRBJ2-3
D gene: TRBD2
clone size: many
V gene: TRBV11-2
CDR3 DNA: TGTGCCAGCAGCTTAGAGAGGACTAGCGGAGATACGCAGTATTTT
CDR3 protein: CASSLERTSGDTQYF

J gene: TRBJ2-6
D gene: NA
clone size: once
V gene: TRBV29-1
CDR3 DNA: TGCAGCGTTAGGTTCGCTGGAGGGGCCAACGTCCTGACTTTC
CDR3 protein: CSVRFAGGANVLTF

J gene: TRBJ2-3
D gene: NA
clone size: NA
V gene: TRBV21-1
CDR3 DNA: TGTGCCAGCAGCACAAAGACAAGCTCGGCGGATACGCAGTATTTT
CDR3 protein: CASSTKTSSADTQYF

J gene: TRBJ1-1
D gene: NA
clone size: many
V gene: TRBV6-5
CDR3 DNA: TGTGCCAGCAGGGAACAGGGGAACACTGAAGCTTTCTTT
CDR3 protein: CASREQGNTEAFF

J gene: TRBJ2-3
D gene: NA
clone size: NA
V gene: TRBV28
CDR3 DNA: TGTGCCAGCAGTTTATTTTCACCCCCCTGGTCCACAGATACGCAGTATTTT
CDR3 protein: CASSLFSPPWSTDTQYF

J gene: TRBJ2-7
D gene: TRBD1
clone size: NA
V gene: TRBV19
CDR3 DNA: TGTGCCAGTAGCCCTGACAGGGGGAATTCCTACGAGCAGTACTTC
CDR3 protein: CASSPDRGNSYEQYF

J gene: TRBJ1-1
D gene: TRBD1
clone size: many
V gene: TRBV5-1
CDR3 DNA: TGCGCCAGCAGCCTTGGACAGGGGAGAACTGAAGCTTTCTTT
CDR3 protein: CASSLGQGRTEAFF

J gene: TRBJ2-5
D gene: TRBD2
clone size: few
V gene: TRBV6-5
CDR3 DNA: TGTGCCAGCAGTTCCTGGACTAGCGGGGGAGAGACCCAGTACTTC
CDR3 protein: CASSSWTSGGETQYF

J gene: TRBJ1-1
D gene: NA
clone size: NA
V gene: TRBV20-1
CDR3 DNA: TGCAGTGCTAGAGAAAGGGCACCGAACACTGAAGCTTTCTTT
CDR3 protein: CSARERAPNTEAFF

J gene: TRBJ1-1
D gene: NA
clone size: many
V gene: TRBV12-3/TRBV12-4
CDR3 DNA: TGTGCCAGCAGTTTATACGGACAGTCTTTGGAAACTGAAGCTTTCTTT
CDR3 protein: CASSLYGQSLETEAFF

J gene: TRBJ1-1
D gene: NA
clone size: many
V gene: TRBV7-9
CDR3 DNA: TGTGCCAGCAGCCCCGTTGGAGCTTTCTTT
CDR3 protein: CASSPVGAFF

J gene: TRBJ2-4
D gene: NA
clone size: once
V gene: TRBV28
CDR3 DNA: TGTGCCAGCATGGCGGCCAAAAACATTCAGTACTTC
CDR3 protein: CASMAAKNIQYF

J gene: TRBJ2-7
D gene: NA
clone size: many
V gene: TRBV28
CDR3 DNA: TGTGCCAGCAGTCCCAGGGTGAGGGAGCAGTACTTC
CDR3 protein: CASSPRVREQYF

J gene: TRBJ2-5
D gene: TRBD2
clone size: NA
V gene: TRBV7-8
CDR3 DNA: TGTGCCAGCAGCTCCGGGTGGGGACTAGCGTGGGAGACCCAGTACTTC
CDR3 protein: CASSSGWGLAWETQYF

J gene: TRBJ2-3
D gene: NA
clone size: many
V gene: TRBV20-1
CDR3 DNA: TGCAGTGCCCATATAGCGAGCACAGATACGCAGTATTTT
CDR3 protein: CSAHIASTDTQYF

J gene: TRBJ2-5
D gene: NA
clone size: many
V gene: TRBV7-9
CDR3 DNA: TGTGCCAGCAGCCCACTGACAGGTCAAGAGACCCAGTACTTC
CDR3 protein: CASSPLTGQETQYF

J gene: TRBJ1-1
D gene: TRBD1
clone size: many
V gene: TRBV6-6
CDR3 DNA: TGTGCCAGCACCCCCCCGACAGGGTCCAACACTGAAGCTTTCTTT
CDR3 protein: CASTPPTGSNTEAFF

J gene: TRBJ2-5
D gene: NA
clone size: NA
V gene: TRBV28
CDR3 DNA: TGTGCCAGCAGTTTAGGCAGGGGTGTACAAGAGACCCAGTACTTC
CDR3 protein: CASSLGRGVQETQYF

J gene: TRBJ2-6
D gene: TRBD1
clone size: many
V gene: TRBV5-1
CDR3 DNA: TGCGCCAGCACCTTGGTTGGACAGGGTAATCCCTCTGGGGCCAACGTCCTGACTTTC
CDR3 protein: CASTLVGQGNPSGANVLTF

J gene: TRBJ2-5
D gene: TRBD2
clone size: few
V gene: TRBV29-1
CDR3 DNA: TGCAGCGTTCCAGCGGGGCAGGAGACCCAGTACTTC
CDR3 protein: CSVPAGQETQYF

J gene: TRBJ2-2
D gene: NA
clone size: many
V gene: TRBV19
CDR3 DNA: TGTGCCAGTAATCGAGGGCCGAGCATCGCCGGGGAGCTGTTTTTT
CDR3 protein: CASNRGPSIAGELFF

J gene: TRBJ2-1
D gene: NA
clone size: many
V gene: TRBV20-1
CDR3 DNA: TGCAGTGCGAAGACAGGACCCCATGAGCAGTTCTTC
CDR3 protein: CSAKTGPHEQFF

J gene: TRBJ2-1
D gene: TRBD2
clone size: many
V gene: TRBV20-1
CDR3 DNA: TGCAGTGCCCTACCCGGGACTAGCGGTTACAATGAGCAGTTCTTC
CDR3 protein: CSALPGTSGYNEQFF

J gene: TRBJ2-5
D gene: NA
clone size: many
V gene: TRBV28
CDR3 DNA: TGTGCCAGCAGCCCTACTCTTAAACAGGGATTAGAGACCCAGTACTTC
CDR3 protein: CASSPTLKQGLETQYF

J gene: TRBJ2-3
D gene: TRBD2
clone size: many
V gene: TRBV7-6
CDR3 DNA: TGTGCCAGCAGCCCTGGGACTAGCGGGGGGAATACGCAGTATTTT
CDR3 protein: CASSPGTSGGNTQYF

J gene: TRBJ2-1
D gene: NA
clone size: NA
V gene: TRBV3-1
CDR3 DNA: TGTGCCAGCAGCCTAAGATCGGGGAACAATGAGCAGTTCTTC
CDR3 protein: CASSLRSGNNEQFF

J gene: TRBJ1-2
D gene: TRBD1
clone size: NA
V gene: TRBV12-5
CDR3 DNA: TGTGCTAGTGGTCCCCAGACGGGACAGTTCAGCTATGGCTACACCTTC
CDR3 protein: CASGPQTGQFSYGYTF

J gene: TRBJ2-5
D gene: TRBD1
clone size: few
V gene: TRBV29-1
CDR3 DNA: TGCAGCGTGACCGGGACAGGGCGAATGCCGGGGGAGACCCAGTACTTC
CDR3 protein: CSVTGTGRMPGETQYF

J gene: TRBJ2-7
D gene: NA
clone size: many
V gene: TRBV28
CDR3 DNA: TGTGCCAGCGGCTCGCAGGACACCGGACCCTACGAGCAGTACTTC
CDR3 protein: CASGSQDTGPYEQYF

J gene: TRBJ2-3
D gene: NA
clone size: many
V gene: TRBV27
CDR3 DNA: TGTGCCAGCAGTTTACCTAGCAGGGATACGCAGTATTTT
CDR3 protein: CASSLPSRDTQYF

J gene: TRBJ2-4
D gene: NA
clone size: few
V gene: TRBV5-1
CDR3 DNA: TGCGCCAGCAGCTTGGCCCCCGGGGGGCCGACCAAAAACATTCAGTACTTC
CDR3 protein: CASSLAPGGPTKNIQYF

J gene: TRBJ1-5
D gene: NA
clone size: NA
V gene: TRBV2
CDR3 DNA: TGTGCCAGCAGTGAAAGGAGGGGAAGTCAGCCCCAGCATTTT
CDR3 protein: CASSERRGSQPQHF

J gene: TRBJ2-7
D gene: TRBD2
clone size: few
V gene: TRBV9
CDR3 DNA: TGTGCCAGCAGCCCCCGGGAGGGAGGGGGACGCGAGCAGTACTTC
CDR3 protein: CASSPREGGGREQYF

J gene: TRBJ2-1
D gene: NA
clone size: few
V gene: TRBV28
CDR3 DNA: TGTGCCAGCAGTGTTCTTAGACCCTCTAATAACAATGAGCAGTTCTTC
CDR3 protein: CASSVLRPSNNNEQFF

J gene: TRBJ1-5
D gene: NA
clone size: many
V gene: TRBV5-1
CDR3 DNA: TGCGCCAGCAGACCTGACAGGAGCAATCAGCCCCAGCATTTT
CDR3 protein: CASRPDRSNQPQHF